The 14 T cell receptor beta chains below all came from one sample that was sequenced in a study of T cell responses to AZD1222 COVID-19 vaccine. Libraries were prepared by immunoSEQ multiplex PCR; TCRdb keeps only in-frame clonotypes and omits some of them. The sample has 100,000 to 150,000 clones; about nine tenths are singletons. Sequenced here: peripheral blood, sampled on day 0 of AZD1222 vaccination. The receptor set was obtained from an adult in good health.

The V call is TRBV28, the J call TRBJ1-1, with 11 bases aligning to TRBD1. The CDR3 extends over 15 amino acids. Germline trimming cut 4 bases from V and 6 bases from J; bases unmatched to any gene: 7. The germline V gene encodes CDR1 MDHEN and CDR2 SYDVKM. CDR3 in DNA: TGTGCCAGCAGTTACTCCGGACAGGGGGCCGCTGAAGCTTTCTTT. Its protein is CASSYSGQGAAEAFF. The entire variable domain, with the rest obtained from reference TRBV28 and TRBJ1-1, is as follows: DVKVTQSSRYLVKRTGEKVFLECVQDMDHENMFWYRQDPGLGLRLIYFSYDVKMKEKGDIPEGYSVSREKKERFSLILESASTNQTSMYLCASSYSGQGAAEAFFGQGTRLTVV.

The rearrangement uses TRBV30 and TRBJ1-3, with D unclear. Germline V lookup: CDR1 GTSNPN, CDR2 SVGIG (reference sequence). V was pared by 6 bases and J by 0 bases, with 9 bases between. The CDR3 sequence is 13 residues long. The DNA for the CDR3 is TGTGCCTGTAGTCAGTTCTCTGGAAACACCATATATTTT. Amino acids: CACSQFSGNTIYF.

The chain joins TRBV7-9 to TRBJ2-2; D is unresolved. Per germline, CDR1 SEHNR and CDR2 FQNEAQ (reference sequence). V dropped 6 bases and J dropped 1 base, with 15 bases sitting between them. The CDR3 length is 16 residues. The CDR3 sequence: CASRPPPGQNTGELFF. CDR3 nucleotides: TGTGCCAGCAGGCCGCCCCCAGGTCAGAACACCGGGGAGCTGTTTTTT.

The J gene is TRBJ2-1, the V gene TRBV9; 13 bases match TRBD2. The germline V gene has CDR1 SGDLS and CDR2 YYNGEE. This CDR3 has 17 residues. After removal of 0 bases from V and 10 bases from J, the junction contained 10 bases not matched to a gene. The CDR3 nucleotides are TGTGCCAGCAGCGTAGCTACCGGGACTAGCGGGACTGGGGAGCAGTTCTTC. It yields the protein CASSVATGTSGTGEQFF.

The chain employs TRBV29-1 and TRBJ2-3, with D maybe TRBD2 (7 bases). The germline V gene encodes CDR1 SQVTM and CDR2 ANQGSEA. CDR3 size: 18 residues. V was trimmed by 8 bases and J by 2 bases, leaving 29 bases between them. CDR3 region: CSSRGASAGIPPTDTQYF. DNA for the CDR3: TGCAGCTCTCGGGGGGCTAGCGCGGGAATTCCCCCCACAGATACGCAGTATTTT.

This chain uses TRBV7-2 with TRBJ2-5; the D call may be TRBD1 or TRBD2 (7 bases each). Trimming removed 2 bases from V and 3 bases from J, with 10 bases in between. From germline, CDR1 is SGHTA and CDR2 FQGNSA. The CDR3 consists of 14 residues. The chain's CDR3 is CASSLQGGKETQYF. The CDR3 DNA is TGTGCCAGCAGCTTACAGGGGGGGAAAGAGACCCAGTACTTC.

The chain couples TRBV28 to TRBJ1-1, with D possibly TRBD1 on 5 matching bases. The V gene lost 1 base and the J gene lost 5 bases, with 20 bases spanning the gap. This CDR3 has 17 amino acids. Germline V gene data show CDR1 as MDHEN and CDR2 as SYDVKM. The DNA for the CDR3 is TGTGCCAGCAGTTTATTTTCCAGGGCCTCCTGGGGGACTGAAGCTTTCTTT. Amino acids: CASSLFSRASWGTEAFF.

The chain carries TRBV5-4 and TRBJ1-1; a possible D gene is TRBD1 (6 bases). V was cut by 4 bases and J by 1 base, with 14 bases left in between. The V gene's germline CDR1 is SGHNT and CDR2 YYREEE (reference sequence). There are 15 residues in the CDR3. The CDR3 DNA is TGTGCCAGCAGCAGACCGCCGGGACAGAACACTGAAGCTTTCTTT. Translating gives CASSRPPGQNTEAFF.

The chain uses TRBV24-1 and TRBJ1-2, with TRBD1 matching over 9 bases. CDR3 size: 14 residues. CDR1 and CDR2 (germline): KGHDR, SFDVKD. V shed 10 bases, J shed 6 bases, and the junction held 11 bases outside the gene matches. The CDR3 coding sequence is TGTGCCACTCGGGACAGGGCCGACAGACATGGCTACACCTTC. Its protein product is CATRDRADRHGYTF.

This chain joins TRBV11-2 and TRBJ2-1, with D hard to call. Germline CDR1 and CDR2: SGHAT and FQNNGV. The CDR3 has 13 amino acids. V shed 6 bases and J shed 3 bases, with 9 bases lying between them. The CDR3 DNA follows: TGTGCCAGCAGTTCCCAGTACTACAATGAGCAGTTCTTC. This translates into CASSSQYYNEQFF.

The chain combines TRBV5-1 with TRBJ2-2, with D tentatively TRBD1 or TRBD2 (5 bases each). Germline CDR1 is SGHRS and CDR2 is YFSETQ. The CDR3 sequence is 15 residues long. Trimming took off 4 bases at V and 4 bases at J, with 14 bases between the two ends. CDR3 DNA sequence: TGCGCCAGCAGCCTCAGTGATGGGGGCACCGGGGAGCTGTTTTTT. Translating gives CASSLSDGGTGELFF.

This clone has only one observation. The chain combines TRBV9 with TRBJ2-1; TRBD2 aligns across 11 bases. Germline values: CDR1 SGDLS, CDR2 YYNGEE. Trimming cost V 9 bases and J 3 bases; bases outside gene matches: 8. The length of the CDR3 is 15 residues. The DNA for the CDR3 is TGTGCCACCAGTAGCGGGAGGGCCGGCTACAATGAGCAGTTCTTC. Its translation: CATSSGRAGYNEQFF.

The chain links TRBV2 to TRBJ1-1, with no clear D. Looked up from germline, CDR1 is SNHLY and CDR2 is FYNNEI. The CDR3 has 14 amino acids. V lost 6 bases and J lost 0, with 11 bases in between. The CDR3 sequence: CASRTESMNTEAFF. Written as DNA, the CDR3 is TGTGCCAGCAGGACGGAAAGCATGAACACTGAAGCTTTCTTT.

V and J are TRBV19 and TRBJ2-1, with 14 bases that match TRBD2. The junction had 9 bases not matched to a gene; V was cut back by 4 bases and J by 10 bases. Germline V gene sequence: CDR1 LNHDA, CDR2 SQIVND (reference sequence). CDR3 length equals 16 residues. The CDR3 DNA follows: TGTGCCAGTAGTACCCGACTAGCGGGAGGGCTAGAGGAGCAGTTCTTC. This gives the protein CASSTRLAGGLEEQFF.